The clone carrying this T cell receptor (beta chain) appeared a few times. This CDR3 spans 15 amino acids. J was trimmed by 1 base and V by 4 bases; bases with no gene match: 7. Germline lookup yields CDR1 SGDLS and CDR2 YYNGEE. These data are taken from a study of cytomegalovirus exposure and HLA in healthy donors. PCR employed 60 Vbeta and 13 Jbeta primers. The method was immunoSEQ multiplex PCR; TCRdb's version includes in-frame clones alone and lacks a portion of them. The data contain under 200,000 clones, roughly 80% of them seen just once; the ten biggest clones take up roughly 2%. The origin of this receptor is a human donor in good health. This chain connects TRBV9 to TRBJ1-1; 7 nucleotides line up with TRBD1. Sequencing was carried out using PBMCs. The CDR3 nucleotides read TGTGCCAGCAGCCTAAGTCACAGGGGGAACACTGAAGCTTTCTTT. Translating it yields CASSLSHRGNTEAFF.